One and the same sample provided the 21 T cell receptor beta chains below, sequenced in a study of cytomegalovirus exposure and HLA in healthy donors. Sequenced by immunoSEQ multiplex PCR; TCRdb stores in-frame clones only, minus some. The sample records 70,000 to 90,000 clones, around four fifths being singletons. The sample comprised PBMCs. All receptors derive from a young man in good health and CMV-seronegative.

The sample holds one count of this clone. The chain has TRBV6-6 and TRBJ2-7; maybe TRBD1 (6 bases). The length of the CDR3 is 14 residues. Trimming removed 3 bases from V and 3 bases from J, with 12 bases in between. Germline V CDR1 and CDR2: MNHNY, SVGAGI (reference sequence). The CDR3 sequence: CASSYPGQNYEQYF. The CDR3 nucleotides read TGTGCCAGCAGTTATCCGGGACAAAACTACGAGCAGTACTTC.

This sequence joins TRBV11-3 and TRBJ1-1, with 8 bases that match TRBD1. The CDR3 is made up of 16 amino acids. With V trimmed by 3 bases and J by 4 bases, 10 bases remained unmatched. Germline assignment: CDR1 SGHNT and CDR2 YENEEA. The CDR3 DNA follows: TGTGCCAGCAGCTTCCGGAGCAGGGGGCTGGGCACTGAAGCTTTCTTT. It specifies CASSFRSRGLGTEAFF.

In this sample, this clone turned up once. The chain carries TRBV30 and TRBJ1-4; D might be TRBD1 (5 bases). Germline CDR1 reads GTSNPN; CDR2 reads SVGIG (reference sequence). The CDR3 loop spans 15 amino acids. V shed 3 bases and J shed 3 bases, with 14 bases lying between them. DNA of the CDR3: TGTGCCTGGAGCCAGATGGGGGGGGCTAATGAAAAACTGTTTTTT. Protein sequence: CAWSQMGGANEKLFF. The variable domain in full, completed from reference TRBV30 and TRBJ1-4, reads SQTIHQWPATLVQPVGSPLSLECTVEGTSNPNLYWYRQAAGRGLQLLFYSVGIGQISSEVPQNLSASRPQDRQFILSSKKLLLSDSGFYLCAWSQMGGANEKLFFGSGTQLSVL.

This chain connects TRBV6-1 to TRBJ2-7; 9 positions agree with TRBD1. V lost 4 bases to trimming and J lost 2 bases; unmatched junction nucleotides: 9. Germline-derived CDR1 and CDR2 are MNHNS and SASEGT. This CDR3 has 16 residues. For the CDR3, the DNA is TGTGCCAGCAGTGGATTTCGGACAGGGGCCCCCTACGAGCAGTACTTC. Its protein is CASSGFRTGAPYEQYF.

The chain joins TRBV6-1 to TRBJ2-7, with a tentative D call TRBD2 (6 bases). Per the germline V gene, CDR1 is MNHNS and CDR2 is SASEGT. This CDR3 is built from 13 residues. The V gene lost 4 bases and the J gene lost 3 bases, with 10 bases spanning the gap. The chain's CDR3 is CASSAPGGYEQYF. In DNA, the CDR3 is TGTGCCAGCAGTGCCCCCGGGGGCTACGAGCAGTACTTC.

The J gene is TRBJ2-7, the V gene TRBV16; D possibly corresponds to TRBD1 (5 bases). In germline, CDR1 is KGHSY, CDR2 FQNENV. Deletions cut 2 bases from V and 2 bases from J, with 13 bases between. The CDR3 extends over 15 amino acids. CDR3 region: CASSQGRGAAYEQYV. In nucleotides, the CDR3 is TGTGCCAGCAGCCAAGGTAGGGGCGCCGCCTACGAGCAGTACGTC.

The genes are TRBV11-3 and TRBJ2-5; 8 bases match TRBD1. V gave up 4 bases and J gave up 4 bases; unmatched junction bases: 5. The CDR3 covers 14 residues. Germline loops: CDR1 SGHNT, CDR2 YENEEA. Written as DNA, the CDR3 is TGTGCCAGCAGCTCTACAGGGGGGACAGAGACCCAGTACTTC. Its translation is CASSSTGGTETQYF. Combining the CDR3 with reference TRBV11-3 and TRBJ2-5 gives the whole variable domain EAGVVQSPRYKIIEKKQPVAFWCNPISGHNTLYWYLQNLGQGPELLIRYENEEAVDDSQLPKDRFSAERLKGVDSTLKIQPAELGDSAVYLCASSSTGGTETQYFGPGTRLLVL.

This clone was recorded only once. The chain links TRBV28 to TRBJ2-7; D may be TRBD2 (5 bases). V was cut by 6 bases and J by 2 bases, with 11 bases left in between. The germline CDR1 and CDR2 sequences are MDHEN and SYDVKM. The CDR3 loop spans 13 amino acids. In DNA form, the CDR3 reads TGTGCCAGCAGGCTGACCGGGACCTACGAGCAGTACTTC. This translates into CASRLTGTYEQYF.

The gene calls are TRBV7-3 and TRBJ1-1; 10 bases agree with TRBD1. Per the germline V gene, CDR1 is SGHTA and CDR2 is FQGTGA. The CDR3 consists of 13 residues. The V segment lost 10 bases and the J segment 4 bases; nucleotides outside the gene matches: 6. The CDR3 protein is CATRDRGSTEAFF. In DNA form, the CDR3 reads TGTGCCACCCGGGACAGGGGATCCACTGAAGCTTTCTTT.

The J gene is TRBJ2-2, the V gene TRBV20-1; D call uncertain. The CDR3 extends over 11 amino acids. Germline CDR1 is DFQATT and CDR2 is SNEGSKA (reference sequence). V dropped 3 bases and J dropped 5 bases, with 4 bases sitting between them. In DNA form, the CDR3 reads TGCAGTGCTAGGGAGACCGGGGAGCTGTTTTTT. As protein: CSARETGELFF.

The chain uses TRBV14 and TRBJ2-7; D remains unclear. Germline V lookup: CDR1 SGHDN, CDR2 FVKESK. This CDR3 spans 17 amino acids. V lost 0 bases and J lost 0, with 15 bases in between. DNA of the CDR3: TGTGCCAGCAGCCAAGAACGTCTGAGCCTAACCTCCTACGAGCAGTACTTC. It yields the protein CASSQERLSLTSYEQYF.

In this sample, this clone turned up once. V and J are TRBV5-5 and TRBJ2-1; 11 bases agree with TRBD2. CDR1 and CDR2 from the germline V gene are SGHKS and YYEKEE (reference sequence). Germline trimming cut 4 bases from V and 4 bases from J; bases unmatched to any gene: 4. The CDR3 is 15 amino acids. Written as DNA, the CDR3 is TGTGCCAGCAGCATACTAGCGGGAGCGTACAATGAGCAGTTCTTC. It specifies CASSILAGAYNEQFF. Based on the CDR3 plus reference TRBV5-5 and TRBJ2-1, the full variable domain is DAGVTQSPTHLIKTRGQQVTLRCSPISGHKSVSWYQQVLGQGPQFIFQYYEKEERGRGNFPDRFSARQFPNYSSELNVNALLLGDSALYLCASSILAGAYNEQFFGPGTRLTVL.

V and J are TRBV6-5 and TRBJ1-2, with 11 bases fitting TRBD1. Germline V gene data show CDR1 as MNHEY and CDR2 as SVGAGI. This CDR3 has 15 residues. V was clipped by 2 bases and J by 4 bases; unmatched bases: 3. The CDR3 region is CASSYGTGGAYGYTF. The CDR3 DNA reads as TGTGCCAGCAGTTACGGGACAGGGGGGGCCTATGGCTACACCTTC.

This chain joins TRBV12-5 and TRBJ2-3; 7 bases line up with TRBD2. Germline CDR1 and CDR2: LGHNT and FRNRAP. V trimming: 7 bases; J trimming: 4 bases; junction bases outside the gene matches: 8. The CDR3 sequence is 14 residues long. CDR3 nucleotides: TGTGCTAGTGCGGGAGCGGGAAATTCAGATACGCAGTATTTT. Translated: CASAGAGNSDTQYF.

CDR3 coding DNA: TGTGCCAGCTCACCTGATGAGGAGACCCAGTACTTC. It codes for CASSPDEETQYF. The V gene is TRBV18, the J gene TRBJ2-5, with D unclear. Germline values: CDR1 KGHSH, CDR2 LQKENI. With 3 bases removed from V and 5 bases from J, the gap between germline ends came to 7 bases. The CDR3 loop spans 12 amino acids.

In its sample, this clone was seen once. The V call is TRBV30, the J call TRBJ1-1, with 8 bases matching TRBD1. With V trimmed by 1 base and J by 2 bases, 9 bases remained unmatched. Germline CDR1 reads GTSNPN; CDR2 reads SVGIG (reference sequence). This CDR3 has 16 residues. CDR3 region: CAWSDLRQGLNTEAFF. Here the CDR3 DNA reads TGTGCCTGGAGTGATTTAAGACAGGGGCTAAACACTGAAGCTTTCTTT.

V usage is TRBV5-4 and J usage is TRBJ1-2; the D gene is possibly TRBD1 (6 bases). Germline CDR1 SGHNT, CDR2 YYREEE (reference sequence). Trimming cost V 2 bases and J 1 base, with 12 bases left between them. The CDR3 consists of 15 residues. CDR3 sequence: CASSLSGGGNYGYTF. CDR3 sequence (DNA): TGTGCCAGCAGCTTATCGGGAGGGGGTAACTATGGCTACACCTTC. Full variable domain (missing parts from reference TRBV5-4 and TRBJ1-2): ETGVTQSPTHLIKTRGQQVTLRCSSQSGHNTVSWYQQALGQGPQFIFQYYREEENGRGNFPPRFSGLQFPNYSSELNVNALELDDSALYLCASSLSGGGNYGYTFGSGTRLTVV.

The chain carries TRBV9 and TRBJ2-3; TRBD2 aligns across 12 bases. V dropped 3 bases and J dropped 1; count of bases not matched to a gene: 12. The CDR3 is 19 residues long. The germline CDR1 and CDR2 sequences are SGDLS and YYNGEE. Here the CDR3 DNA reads TGTGCCAGCAGCGAACTAGCGGGAGGCCACAGGCGTCGCACAGATACGCAGTATTTT. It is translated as CASSELAGGHRRRTDTQYF.

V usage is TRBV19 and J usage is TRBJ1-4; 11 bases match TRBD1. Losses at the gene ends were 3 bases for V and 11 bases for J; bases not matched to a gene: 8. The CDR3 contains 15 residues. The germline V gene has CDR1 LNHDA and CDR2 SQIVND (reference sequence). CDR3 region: CASSIRGTGGGKLFF. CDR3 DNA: TGTGCCAGTAGTATCAGGGGGACAGGGGGTGGCAAACTGTTTTTT.

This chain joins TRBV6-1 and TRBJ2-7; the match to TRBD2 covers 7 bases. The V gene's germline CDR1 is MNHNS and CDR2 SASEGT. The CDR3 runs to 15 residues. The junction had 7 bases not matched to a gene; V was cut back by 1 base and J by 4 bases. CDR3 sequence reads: CASSEEAGARYEQYV. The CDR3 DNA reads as TGTGCCAGCAGTGAAGAGGCGGGAGCACGGTACGAGCAGTACGTC.

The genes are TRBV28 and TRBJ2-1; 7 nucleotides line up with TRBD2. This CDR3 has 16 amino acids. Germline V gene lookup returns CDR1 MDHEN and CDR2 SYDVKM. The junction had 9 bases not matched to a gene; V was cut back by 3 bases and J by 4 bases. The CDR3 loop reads CASSFPGLEQYNEQFF. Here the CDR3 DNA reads TGTGCCAGCAGTTTTCCCGGACTAGAACAGTACAATGAGCAGTTCTTC.